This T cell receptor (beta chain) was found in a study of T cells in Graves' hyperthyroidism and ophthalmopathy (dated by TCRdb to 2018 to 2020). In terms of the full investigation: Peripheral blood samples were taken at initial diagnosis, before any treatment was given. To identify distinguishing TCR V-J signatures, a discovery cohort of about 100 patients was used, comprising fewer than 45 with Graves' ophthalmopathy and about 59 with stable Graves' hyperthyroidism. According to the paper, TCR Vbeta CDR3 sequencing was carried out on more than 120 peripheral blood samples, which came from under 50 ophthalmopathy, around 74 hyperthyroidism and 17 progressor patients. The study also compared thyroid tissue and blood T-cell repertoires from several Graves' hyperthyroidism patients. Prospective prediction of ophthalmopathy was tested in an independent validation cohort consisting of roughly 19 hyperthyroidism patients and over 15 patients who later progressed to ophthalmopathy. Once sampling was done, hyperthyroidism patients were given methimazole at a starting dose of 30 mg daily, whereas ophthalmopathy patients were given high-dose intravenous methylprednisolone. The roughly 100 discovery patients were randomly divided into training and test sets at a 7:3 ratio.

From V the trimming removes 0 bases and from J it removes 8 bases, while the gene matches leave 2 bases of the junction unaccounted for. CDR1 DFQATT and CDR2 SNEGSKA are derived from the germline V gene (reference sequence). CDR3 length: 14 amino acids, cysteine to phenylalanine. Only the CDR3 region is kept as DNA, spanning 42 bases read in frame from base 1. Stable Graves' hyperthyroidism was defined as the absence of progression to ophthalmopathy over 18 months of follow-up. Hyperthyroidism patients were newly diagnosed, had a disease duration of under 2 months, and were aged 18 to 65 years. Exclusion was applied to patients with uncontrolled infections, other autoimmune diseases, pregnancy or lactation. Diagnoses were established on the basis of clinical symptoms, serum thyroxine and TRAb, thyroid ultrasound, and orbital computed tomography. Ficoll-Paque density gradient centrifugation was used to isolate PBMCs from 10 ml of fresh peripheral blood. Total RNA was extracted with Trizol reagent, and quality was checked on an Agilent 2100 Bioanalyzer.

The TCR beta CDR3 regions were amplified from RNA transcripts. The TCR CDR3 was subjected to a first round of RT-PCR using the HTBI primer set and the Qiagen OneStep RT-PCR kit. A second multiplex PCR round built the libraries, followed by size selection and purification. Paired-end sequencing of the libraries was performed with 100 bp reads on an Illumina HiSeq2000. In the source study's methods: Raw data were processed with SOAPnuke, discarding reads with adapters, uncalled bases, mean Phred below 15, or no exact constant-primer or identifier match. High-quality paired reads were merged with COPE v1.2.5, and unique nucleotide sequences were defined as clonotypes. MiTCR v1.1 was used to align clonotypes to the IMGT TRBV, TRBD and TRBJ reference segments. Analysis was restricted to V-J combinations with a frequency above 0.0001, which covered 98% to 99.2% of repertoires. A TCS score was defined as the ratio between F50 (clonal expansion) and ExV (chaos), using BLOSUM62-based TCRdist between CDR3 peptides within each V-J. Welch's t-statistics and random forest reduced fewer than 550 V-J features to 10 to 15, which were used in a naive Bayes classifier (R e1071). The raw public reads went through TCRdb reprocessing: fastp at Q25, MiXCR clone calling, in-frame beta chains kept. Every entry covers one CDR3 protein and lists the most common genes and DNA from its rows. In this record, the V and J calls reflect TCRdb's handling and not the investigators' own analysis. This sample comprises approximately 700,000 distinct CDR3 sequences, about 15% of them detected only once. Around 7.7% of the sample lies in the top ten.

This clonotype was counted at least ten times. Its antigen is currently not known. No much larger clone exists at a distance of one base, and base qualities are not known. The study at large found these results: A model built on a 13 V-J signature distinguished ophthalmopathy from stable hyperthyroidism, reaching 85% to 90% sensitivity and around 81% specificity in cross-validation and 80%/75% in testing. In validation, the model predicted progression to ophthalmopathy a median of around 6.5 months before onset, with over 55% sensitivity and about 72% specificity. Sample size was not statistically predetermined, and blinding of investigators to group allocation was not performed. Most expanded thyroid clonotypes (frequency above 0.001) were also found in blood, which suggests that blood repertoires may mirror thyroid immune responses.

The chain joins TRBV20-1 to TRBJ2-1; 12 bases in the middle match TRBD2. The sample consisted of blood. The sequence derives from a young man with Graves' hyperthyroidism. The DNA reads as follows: TGCAGTGCTAGAGAGACTAGCGGGAGCGATGAGCAGTTCTTC. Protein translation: CSARETSGSDEQFF.